The T cell receptor (beta chain) under discussion was sequenced for a study of blood T cell repertoires in COVID-19. Background on the study: Sites in the United States, Italy and Spain provided acute and convalescent COVID-19 samples. T cells, B-cell-depleted T cells, or PBMCs provided the cDNA or gDNA that served as material.

Seattle patients were enrolled while actively infected and followed longitudinally. Authors' processing steps: Amplification from reference gene primers served as the basis for estimated nucleated cell counts. Assay used: immunoSEQ multiplex PCR; TCRdb lists only in-frame clones, some missing. V and J calls and clone size follow that table, whereas D and trimming were derived from the DNA. The table lists fewer than 700,000 clones, roughly nine tenths of them singletons. V was pared by 7 bases and J by 5 bases, with 11 bases of the junction left unmatched. The CDR3 totals 15 residues. CDR1 is SNHLY, CDR2 FYNNEI, per germline.

This sequence originates from a woman aged 45-65 years with COVID-19, enrolled during active disease. Sequenced material: peripheral blood. This chain connects TRBV2 to TRBJ2-7; TRBD2 aligns across 10 bases. The CDR3 nucleotides read TGTGCCAGCAAGTTCGCTAGCGGGGGTATGAACGAGCAGTACTTC. It specifies CASKFASGGMNEQYF.